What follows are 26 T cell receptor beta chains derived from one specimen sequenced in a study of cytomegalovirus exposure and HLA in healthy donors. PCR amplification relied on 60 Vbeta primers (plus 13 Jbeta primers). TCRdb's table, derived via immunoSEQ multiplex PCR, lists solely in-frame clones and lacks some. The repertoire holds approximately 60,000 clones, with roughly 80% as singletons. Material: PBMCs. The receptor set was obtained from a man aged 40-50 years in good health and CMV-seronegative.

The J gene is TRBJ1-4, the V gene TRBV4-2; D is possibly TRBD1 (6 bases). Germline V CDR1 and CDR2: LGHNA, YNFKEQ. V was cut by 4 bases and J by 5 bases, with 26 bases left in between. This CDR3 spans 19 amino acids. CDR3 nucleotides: TGTGCCAGCAGCCGCCGCCTCACGAGGATCGACAGGTCCAATGAAAAACTGTTTTTT. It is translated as CASSRRLTRIDRSNEKLFF.

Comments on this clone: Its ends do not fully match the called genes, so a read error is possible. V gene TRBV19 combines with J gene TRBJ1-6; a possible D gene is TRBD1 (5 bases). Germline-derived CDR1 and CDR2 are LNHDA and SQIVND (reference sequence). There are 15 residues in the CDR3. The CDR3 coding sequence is TGTGCCAGAAGTATCCCAGGGCCGTATAATTCACCCCTCCACTTT. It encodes CARSIPGPYNSPLHF.

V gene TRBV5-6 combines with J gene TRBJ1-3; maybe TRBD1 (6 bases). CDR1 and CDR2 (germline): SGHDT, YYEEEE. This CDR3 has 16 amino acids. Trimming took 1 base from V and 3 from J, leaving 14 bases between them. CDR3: CASSLYFQGNGNTIYF. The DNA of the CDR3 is TGTGCCAGCAGCTTGTACTTTCAGGGGAATGGAAACACCATATATTTT.

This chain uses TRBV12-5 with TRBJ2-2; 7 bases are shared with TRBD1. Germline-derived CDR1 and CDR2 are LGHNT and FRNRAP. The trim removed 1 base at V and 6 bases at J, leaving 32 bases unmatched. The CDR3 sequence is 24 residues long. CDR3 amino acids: CASGLALAVNLWDPGQPRSGELFF. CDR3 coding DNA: TGTGCTAGTGGTTTGGCCCTCGCGGTTAATTTGTGGGACCCGGGACAGCCGCGTTCCGGGGAGCTGTTTTTT.

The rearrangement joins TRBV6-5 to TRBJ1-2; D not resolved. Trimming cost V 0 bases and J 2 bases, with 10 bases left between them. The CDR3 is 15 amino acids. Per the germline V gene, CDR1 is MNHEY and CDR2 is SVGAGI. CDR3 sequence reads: CASSYSFSVNYGYTF. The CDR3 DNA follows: TGTGCCAGCAGTTACTCGTTCTCCGTGAACTATGGCTACACCTTC.

The CDR3 here is CASGVRDTEAFF. In DNA form, the CDR3 reads TGTGCCAGCGGGGTACGGGACACTGAAGCTTTCTTT. This chain uses TRBV19 with TRBJ1-1; D unclear. The CDR3 runs to 12 residues. V dropped 9 bases and J dropped 3 bases, with 11 bases sitting between them. The germline gives CDR1 LNHDA, CDR2 SQIVND (reference sequence).

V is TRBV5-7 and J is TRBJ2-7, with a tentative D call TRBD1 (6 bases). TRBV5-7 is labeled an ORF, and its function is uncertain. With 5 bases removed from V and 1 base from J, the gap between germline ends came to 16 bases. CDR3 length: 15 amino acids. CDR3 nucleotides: TGTGCCAGCAGACTAGGGGGTCCGGGTTCCTACGAGCAGTACTTC. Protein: CASRLGGPGSYEQYF.

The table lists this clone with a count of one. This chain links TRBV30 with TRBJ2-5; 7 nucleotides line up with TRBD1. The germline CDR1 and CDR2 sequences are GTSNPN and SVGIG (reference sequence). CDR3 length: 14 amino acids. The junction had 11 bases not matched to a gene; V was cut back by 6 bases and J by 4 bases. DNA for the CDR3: TGTGCCTGCATATTACAGGGGACGGCAGAGACCCAGTACTTC. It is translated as CACILQGTAETQYF.

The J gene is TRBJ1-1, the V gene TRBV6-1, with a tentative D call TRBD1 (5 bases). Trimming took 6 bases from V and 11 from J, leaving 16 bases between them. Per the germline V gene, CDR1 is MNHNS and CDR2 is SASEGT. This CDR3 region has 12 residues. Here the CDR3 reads CASRGIEGRAFF. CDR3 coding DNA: TGTGCCAGCAGGGGGATTGAGGGGAGGGCTTTCTTT.

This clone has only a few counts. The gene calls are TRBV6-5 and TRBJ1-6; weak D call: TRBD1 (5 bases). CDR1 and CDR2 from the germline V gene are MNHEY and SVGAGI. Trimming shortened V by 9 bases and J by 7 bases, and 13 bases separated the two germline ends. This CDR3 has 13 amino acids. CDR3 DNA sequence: TGTGCCAGTAAAGGGGTGGGGAATTCACCCCTCCACTTT. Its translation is CASKGVGNSPLHF.

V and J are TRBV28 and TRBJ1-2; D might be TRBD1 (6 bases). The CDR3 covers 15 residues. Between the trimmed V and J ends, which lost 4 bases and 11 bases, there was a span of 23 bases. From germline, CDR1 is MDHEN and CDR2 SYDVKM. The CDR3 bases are TGTGCCAGCAGTTCCCGGACAGCGGGATCTATGCGGTACACCTTC. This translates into CASSSRTAGSMRYTF.

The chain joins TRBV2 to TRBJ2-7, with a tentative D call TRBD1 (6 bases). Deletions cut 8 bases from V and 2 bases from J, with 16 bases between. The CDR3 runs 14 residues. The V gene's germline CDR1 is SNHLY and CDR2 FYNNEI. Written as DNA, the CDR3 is TGTGCCAGCCAAGGACAGATTGTAACCTACGAGCAGTACTTC. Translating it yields CASQGQIVTYEQYF.

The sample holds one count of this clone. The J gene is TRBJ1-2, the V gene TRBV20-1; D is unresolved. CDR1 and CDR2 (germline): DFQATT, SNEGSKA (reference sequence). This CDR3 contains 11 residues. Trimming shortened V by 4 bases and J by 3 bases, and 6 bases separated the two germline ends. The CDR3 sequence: CSATTDYGYTF. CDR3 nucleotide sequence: TGCAGTGCTACAACTGACTATGGCTACACCTTC.

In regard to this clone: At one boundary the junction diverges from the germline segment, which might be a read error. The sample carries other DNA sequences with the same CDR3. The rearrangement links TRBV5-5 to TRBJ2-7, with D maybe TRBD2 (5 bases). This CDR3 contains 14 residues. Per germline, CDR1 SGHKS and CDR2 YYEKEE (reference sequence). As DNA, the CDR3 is TGTGCCAGCAGCTTGGCGGGATTTCGAAACGAGCAGTATTTC. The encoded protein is CASSLAGFRNEQYF.

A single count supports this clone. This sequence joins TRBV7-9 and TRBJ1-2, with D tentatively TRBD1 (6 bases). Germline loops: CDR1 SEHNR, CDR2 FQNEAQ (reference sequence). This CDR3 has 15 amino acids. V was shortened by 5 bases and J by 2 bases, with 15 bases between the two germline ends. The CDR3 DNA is TGTGCCAGCAGCGTTGGGACACTACTAAACTATGGCTACACCTTC. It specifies CASSVGTLLNYGYTF.

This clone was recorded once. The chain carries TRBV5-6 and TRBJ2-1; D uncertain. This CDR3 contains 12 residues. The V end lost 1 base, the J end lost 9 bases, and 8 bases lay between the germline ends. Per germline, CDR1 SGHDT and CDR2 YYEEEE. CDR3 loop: CASSLQAREQFF. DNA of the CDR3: TGTGCCAGCAGCTTGCAGGCCCGTGAGCAGTTCTTC.

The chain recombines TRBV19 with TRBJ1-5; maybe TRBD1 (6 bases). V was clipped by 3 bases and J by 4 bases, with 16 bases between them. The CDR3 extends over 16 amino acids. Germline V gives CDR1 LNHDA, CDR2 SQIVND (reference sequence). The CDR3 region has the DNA TGTGCCAGTAGTATTTTAGGGGCAGGGGAGAATCAGCCCCAGCATTTT. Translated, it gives CASSILGAGENQPQHF. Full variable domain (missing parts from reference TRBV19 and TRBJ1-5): DGGITQSPKYLFRKEGQNVTLSCEQNLNHDAMYWYRQDPGQGLRLIYYSQIVNDFQKGDIAEGYSVSREKKESFPLTVTSAQKNPTAFYLCASSILGAGENQPQHFGDGTRLSIL.

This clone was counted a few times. The CDR3 sequence is CASSLDSESSYEQYF. For the CDR3, the DNA is TGTGCCAGCAGCTTAGACAGCGAGAGCTCCTACGAGCAGTACTTC. The chain couples TRBV5-6 to TRBJ2-7; TRBD1 might be the D (5 bases). Germline V CDR1 and CDR2: SGHDT, YYEEEE. This CDR3 is built from 15 residues. V was clipped by 2 bases and J by 0 bases, with 12 bases between them.

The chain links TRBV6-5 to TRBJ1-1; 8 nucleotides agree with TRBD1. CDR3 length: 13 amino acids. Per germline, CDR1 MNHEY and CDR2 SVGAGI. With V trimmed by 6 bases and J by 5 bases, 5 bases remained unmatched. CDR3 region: CASRQQGGTEAFF. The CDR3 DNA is TGTGCCAGCAGACAACAGGGGGGGACTGAAGCTTTCTTT.

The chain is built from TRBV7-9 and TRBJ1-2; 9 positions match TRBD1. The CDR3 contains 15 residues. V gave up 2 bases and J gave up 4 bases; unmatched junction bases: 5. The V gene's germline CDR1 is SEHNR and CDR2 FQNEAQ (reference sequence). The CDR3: CASSLPRQGGYGYTF. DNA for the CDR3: TGTGCCAGCAGCTTACCCCGACAGGGGGGCTATGGCTACACCTTC.

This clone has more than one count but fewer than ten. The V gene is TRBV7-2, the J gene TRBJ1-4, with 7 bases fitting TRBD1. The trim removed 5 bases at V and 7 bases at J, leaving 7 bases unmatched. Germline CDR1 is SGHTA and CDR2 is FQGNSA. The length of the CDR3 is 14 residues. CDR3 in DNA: TGTGCCAGCAGCCCCTGGGACAGCCCTGAAAAACTGTTTTTT. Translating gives CASSPWDSPEKLFF.

As DNA, the CDR3 is TGTGCCAGCCAGACAGGGAATCAGCCCCAGCATTTT. This codes for CASQTGNQPQHF. V gene TRBV28 combines with J gene TRBJ1-5, with 7 bases that match TRBD1. The trim removed 8 bases at V and 4 bases at J, leaving 2 bases unmatched. Germline V CDR1 and CDR2: MDHEN, SYDVKM. The CDR3 sequence is 12 residues long.

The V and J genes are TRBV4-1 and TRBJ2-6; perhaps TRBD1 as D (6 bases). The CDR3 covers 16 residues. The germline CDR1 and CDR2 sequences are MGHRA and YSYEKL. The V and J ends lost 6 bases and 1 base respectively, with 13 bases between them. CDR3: CASSHTQGSGANVLTF. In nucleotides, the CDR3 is TGCGCCAGCAGTCATACACAGGGTTCTGGGGCCAACGTCCTGACTTTC.

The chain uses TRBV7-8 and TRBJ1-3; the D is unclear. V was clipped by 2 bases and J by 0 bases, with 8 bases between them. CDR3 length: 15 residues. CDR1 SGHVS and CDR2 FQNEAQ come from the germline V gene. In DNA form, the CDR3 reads TGTGCCAGCAGCTTAAGCAGGCGCTCTGGAAACACCATATATTTT. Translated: CASSLSRRSGNTIYF.

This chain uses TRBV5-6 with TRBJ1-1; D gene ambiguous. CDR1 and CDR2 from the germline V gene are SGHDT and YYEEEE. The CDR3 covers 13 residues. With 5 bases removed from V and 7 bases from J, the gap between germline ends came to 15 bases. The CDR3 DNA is TGTGCCAGCAGAAAGATATCCACAGATGAAGCTTTCTTT. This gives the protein CASRKISTDEAFF.

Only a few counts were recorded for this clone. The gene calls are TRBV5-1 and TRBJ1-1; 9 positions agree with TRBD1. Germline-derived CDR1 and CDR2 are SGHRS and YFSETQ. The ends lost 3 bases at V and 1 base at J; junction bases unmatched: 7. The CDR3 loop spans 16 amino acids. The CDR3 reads CASSSRQGGSNTEAFF. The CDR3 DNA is TGCGCCAGCAGCTCCCGACAGGGGGGATCGAACACTGAAGCTTTCTTT.